Shown below are 13 T cell receptor beta chains from a single sample sequenced in a study of blood T cell repertoires in COVID-19. TCRdb keeps only in-frame clones here, not all; method: immunoSEQ multiplex PCR. Here the sample spans some 150,000 clones, 75% to 85% being singletons. Input material: peripheral blood. All receptors come from a woman between 50 and 59 years old in a cohort sampled during active or convalescent COVID-19.

The chain uses TRBV18 and TRBJ2-7; 9 bases line up with TRBD2. The ends lost 3 bases at V and 6 bases at J; junction bases unmatched: 6. Per germline, CDR1 KGHSH and CDR2 LQKENI. This CDR3 has 14 amino acids. CDR3 region: CASSPGLASVEQYF. The CDR3 nucleotides are TGTGCCAGCTCACCCGGACTAGCGTCGGTCGAGCAGTACTTC.

In nucleotides, the CDR3 is TGTGCCAGCAGCTGGAGACAGGGTGGCAATCAGCCCCAGCATTTT. Its protein is CASSWRQGGNQPQHF. The chain employs TRBV5-6 and TRBJ1-5, with 7 bases aligning to TRBD1. V was pared by 3 bases and J by 2 bases, with 5 bases of the junction left unmatched. The CDR3 sequence is 15 residues long. Germline assignment: CDR1 SGHDT and CDR2 YYEEEE.

This chain connects TRBV24-1 to TRBJ2-5, with 9 positions matching TRBD1. V lost 1 base to trimming and J lost 7 bases; unmatched junction nucleotides: 6. This CDR3 region has 15 residues. Germline lookup yields CDR1 KGHDR and CDR2 SFDVKD. The CDR3 DNA is TGTGCCACCAGTGATTTCCGGGACAGGGAAGGGACCCAGTACTTC. This codes for CATSDFRDREGTQYF.

This rearrangement joins TRBV18 to TRBJ1-5; 8 nucleotides line up with TRBD1. Trimming removed 6 bases from V and 5 bases from J; junction bases left unmatched: 9. Looked up from germline, CDR1 is KGHSH and CDR2 is LQKENI. This CDR3 spans 15 amino acids. The CDR3: CASSLDRDEYQPQHF. CDR3 bases: TGTGCCAGCTCGCTGGACAGGGATGAATATCAGCCCCAGCATTTT.

V and J are TRBV7-2 and TRBJ1-2, with 12 bases matching TRBD1. Germline CDR1 is SGHTA and CDR2 is FQGNSA. The ends lost 5 bases at V and 12 bases at J; junction bases unmatched: 10. The CDR3 spans 14 residues. CDR3 loop: CASSAGTGGRENTF. For the CDR3, the DNA is TGTGCCAGCAGCGCTGGGACAGGGGGCAGGGAAAACACCTTC.

The gene calls are TRBV29-1 and TRBJ1-5, with 7 bases aligning to TRBD1. The CDR3 totals 14 residues. The ends lost 6 bases at V and 2 bases at J; junction bases unmatched: 7. CDR1 is SQVTM, CDR2 ANQGSEA, per germline. Written as DNA, the CDR3 is TGCAGCGTCCAAGTAGGACAGGGCAATCAGCCCCAGCATTTT. Protein product: CSVQVGQGNQPQHF.

J is TRBJ2-1 and V is TRBV14, with a possible D match to TRBD2 (5 bases). The V end was cut by 0 bases, the J end by 3 bases, with 18 bases between. The CDR3 sequence is 18 residues long. CDR1 is SGHDN and CDR2 is FVKESK in the germline V gene. The CDR3 sequence is CASSQDGPPRLYYNEQFF. DNA for the CDR3: TGTGCCAGCAGCCAAGACGGGCCGCCGAGACTATACTACAATGAGCAGTTCTTC.

DNA for the CDR3: TGTGCCACCAGCAGAGTAGCTATCCGTCCTCAAGCTTTCTTT. Its translation is CATSRVAIRPQAFF. The genes are TRBV15 and TRBJ1-1; D ambiguous. Germline V gene lookup returns CDR1 LNHNV and CDR2 YYDKDF (reference sequence). This CDR3 has 14 residues. V lost 1 base and J lost 9, with 15 bases in between.

The V gene is TRBV3-1 (or the pseudogene TRBV3-2), the J gene TRBJ2-5, with D perhaps TRBD2 (5 bases). The CDR3 is 17 residues long. The V and J ends lost 4 bases and 3 bases respectively, with 21 bases between them. CDR1 is LGHDT and CDR2 is YNNKEL in the germline V gene (reference sequence). The DNA for the CDR3 is TGTGCCAGCAGCCTAAGTAAGGCTAGCTGGGTTGAAGAGACCCAGTACTTC. It specifies CASSLSKASWVEETQYF.

This rearrangement joins TRBV30 to TRBJ1-6; 7 bases align to TRBD1. Germline values: CDR1 GTSNPN, CDR2 SVGIG (reference sequence). The length of the CDR3 is 14 residues. J was trimmed by 10 bases and V by 3 bases; bases with no gene match: 9. The CDR3 here is CAWRDTTGRSPLHF. The CDR3, as DNA: TGTGCCTGGAGGGATACGACAGGGCGATCACCCCTCCACTTT.

The chain has TRBV7-2 and TRBJ1-5, with a possible D match to TRBD1 (5 bases). Germline V gives CDR1 SGHTA, CDR2 FQGNSA. Trimming removed 2 bases at V and 3 bases at J, with 11 bases between. CDR3 length: 15 residues. The CDR3 nucleotides are TGTGCCAGCAGCTTATTTGCGGGGGTCAATCAGCCCCAGCATTTT. Translating gives CASSLFAGVNQPQHF.

The genes are TRBV3-1 (or the pseudogene TRBV3-2) and TRBJ1-5, with TRBD1 matching 7 bases. CDR1 and CDR2 from the germline V gene are LGHDT and YNNKEL (reference sequence). This CDR3 is 16 amino acids long. The V gene end was trimmed by 1 base and the J gene end by 1 base; junction bases not matched to a gene: 4. The DNA for the CDR3 is TGTGCCAGCAGCCAAGGTCAGGGGGAGAGCAATCAGCCCCAGCATTTT. Translated: CASSQGQGESNQPQHF.

The gene calls are TRBV7-9 and TRBJ1-4; D not resolved. CDR3 length equals 13 residues. The germline gives CDR1 SEHNR, CDR2 FQNEAQ (reference sequence). Trimming stripped 1 base from V and 5 bases from J, with 5 bases between. The CDR3 region is CASSLGQNEKLFF. CDR3 sequence (DNA): TGTGCCAGCAGCTTAGGGCAAAATGAAAAACTGTTTTTT. The variable domain in full, with the rest retrieved from reference TRBV7-9 and TRBJ1-4, is DTGVSQNPRHKITKRGQNVTFRCDPISEHNRLYWYRQTLGQGPEFLTYFQNEAQLEKSRLLSDRFSAERPKGSFSTLEIQRTEQGDSAMYLCASSLGQNEKLFFGSGTQLSVL.